This is a list of T cell receptor beta chains from one sample in a study of T cells in narcolepsy. The protocol was immunoSEQ multiplex PCR, while the TCRdb copy is restricted to in-frame clones and leaves out a portion. The data show 25,000 to 30,000 clones, roughly four fifths seen once. Sequenced material: CD45RA- memory CD4+ T cells from PBMCs. Source of these receptors: a human donor with narcolepsy. CDR3s include the opening cysteine and the closing phenylalanine or tryptophan. The D gene is left open where the match is weak. For some rows the clone size is stated as once, few or many, or as a class when expanded; others skip it.

v_call	d_call	j_call	clone_size	cdr3_aa	cdr3_nt
TRBV2	-	TRBJ1-5	-	CASTALPQGGGLLRNQPQHF	TGTGCCAGCACCGCGCTCCCACAGGGTGGGGGGTTATTGCGCAATCAGCCCCAGCATTTT
TRBV7-7	TRBD1	TRBJ1-5	-	CASSPWDRFGNQPQHF	TGTGCCAGCAGCCCCTGGGACAGGTTTGGTAATCAGCCCCAGCATTTT
TRBV6-1	-	TRBJ2-1	-	CASMFQGGTYNEQFF	TGTGCCAGCATGTTCCAGGGCGGTACCTACAATGAGCAGTTCTTC
TRBV19	TRBD1	TRBJ1-1	-	CASLKQGWGDTEAFF	TGTGCCAGTTTAAAACAGGGGTGGGGTGACACTGAAGCTTTCTTT
TRBV6-5	-	TRBJ1-1	-	CASSWGGMGTEAFF	TGTGCCAGCAGTTGGGGGGGAATGGGCACTGAAGCTTTCTTT
TRBV6-5	TRBD1	TRBJ2-1	few	CASKGQGDEQFF	TGTGCCAGCAAGGGACAGGGAGATGAGCAGTTCTTC
TRBV11-3	TRBD2	TRBJ2-3	-	CASSPTTSGSTDTQYF	TGTGCCAGCAGCCCCACAACTAGCGGAAGCACAGATACGCAGTATTTT
TRBV16	-	TRBJ2-3	-	CASSQLGGFADTQYF	TGTGCCAGCAGCCAATTAGGCGGGTTTGCAGATACGCAGTATTTT
TRBV7-8	-	TRBJ1-6	-	CASSQPQGMALHF	TGTGCCAGCAGCCAACCCCAGGGTATGGCCCTCCACTTT
TRBV9	TRBD2	TRBJ2-7	-	CASSSEGSGEYEQYF	TGTGCCAGCAGCTCCGAAGGTAGCGGGGAGTACGAGCAGTACTTC
TRBV10-3	-	TRBJ1-4	few	CAISQDRSEKLFF	TGTGCCATCAGCCAAGACAGGTCCGAAAAACTGTTTTTT
TRBV19	-	TRBJ1-1	-	CASSGLENTEAFF	TGTGCCAGTAGCGGACTGGAGAACACTGAAGCTTTCTTT
TRBV7-8	-	TRBJ1-1	-	CASSLVPGAEAFF	TGTGCCAGCAGCTTAGTCCCGGGGGCTGAAGCTTTCTTT
TRBV19	TRBD1	TRBJ1-4	-	CASSRQGTPINEKLFF	TGTGCCAGTAGTCGACAGGGGACGCCGATCAATGAAAAACTGTTTTTT
TRBV19	TRBD1	TRBJ1-1	-	CASRSPRDRGAEAFF	TGTGCCAGTAGATCCCCCCGGGACAGGGGGGCTGAAGCTTTCTTT
TRBV5-4	-	TRBJ2-7	-	CASSLEGYEQYF	TGTGCCAGCAGCTTGGAGGGCTACGAGCAGTACTTC
TRBV28	-	TRBJ2-3	-	CASTPQRMARTDTQYF	TGTGCCAGCACCCCTCAGCGGATGGCGAGGACAGATACGCAGTATTTT
TRBV7-2	TRBD2	TRBJ2-3	-	CASSPRPSGGPNTDTQYF	TGTGCCAGCAGCCCCCGCCCGTCGGGGGGGCCGAACACAGATACGCAGTATTTT
TRBV18	-	TRBJ2-7	-	CASSPSLGGPYEQYF	TGTGCCAGCTCACCATCGTTAGGGGGACCCTACGAGCAGTACTTC
TRBV7-6	-	TRBJ1-6	-	CASSWGGLGSPLHF	TGTGCCAGCAGCTGGGGGGGCCTGGGTTCACCCCTCCACTTT
TRBV7-8	-	TRBJ2-7	-	CASSPRTSYEQYF	TGTGCCAGCAGCCCTCGGACTTCTTACGAGCAGTACTTC
TRBV5-5	TRBD1	TRBJ1-4	-	CASSLVGQGAYEKLFF	TGTGCCAGCAGCTTGGTTGGACAGGGGGCTTATGAAAAACTGTTTTTT
TRBV9	TRBD1	TRBJ2-2	-	CASAGQGTVGELFF	TGTGCCAGCGCGGGACAGGGTACGGTCGGGGAGCTGTTTTTT
TRBV7-9	-	TRBJ1-1	-	CASSLGHRVNTEAFF	TGTGCCAGCAGCTTAGGGCACAGGGTGAACACTGAAGCTTTCTTT
TRBV7-2	TRBD1	TRBJ2-2	-	CASSFTGDTGELFF	TGTGCCAGCAGCTTCACAGGGGACACCGGGGAGCTGTTTTTT
TRBV5-4	-	TRBJ2-2	-	CASSSPGWGLGTGELFF	TGTGCCAGCAGCTCCCCTGGGTGGGGGCTAGGCACCGGGGAGCTGTTTTTT
TRBV11-2	-	TRBJ2-5	-	CASSLVSAGQETQYF	TGTGCCAGCAGCTTAGTTTCGGCGGGTCAAGAGACCCAGTACTTC
TRBV6-1	-	TRBJ1-5	-	CASSSGQLSNQPQHF	TGTGCCAGCAGCTCGGGACAACTTAGCAATCAGCCCCAGCATTTT
TRBV2	TRBD1	TRBJ2-1	-	CASRTGGEQFF	TGTGCCAGCAGAACAGGGGGTGAGCAGTTCTTC
TRBV2	-	TRBJ2-1	-	CASSESYHRKNEQFF	TGTGCCAGCAGTGAATCCTACCACCGAAAGAATGAGCAGTTCTTC
TRBV14	-	TRBJ2-3	-	CASSQESDTRQYF	TGTGCCAGCAGCCAAGAATCTGACACGAGGCAGTATTTT
TRBV2	-	TRBJ1-4	-	CASSEGLNEKLFF	TGTGCCAGCAGTGAAGGACTAAATGAAAAACTGTTTTTT
TRBV7-9	-	TRBJ1-3	few	CASRGHLSGNTIYF	TGTGCCAGCAGAGGACACCTCTCTGGAAACACCATATATTTT
TRBV11-2	-	TRBJ1-2	-	CASSLEGTYGYTF	TGTGCCAGCAGCTTAGAGGGTACCTATGGCTACACCTTC
TRBV4-1	-	TRBJ1-2	-	CASSLMPQNRKTYGYTF	TGCGCCAGCAGCCTGATGCCCCAGAACCGAAAGACCTATGGCTACACCTTC
TRBV9	TRBD1	TRBJ1-3	few	CASSVAGGGGNTIYF	TGTGCCAGCAGCGTTGCAGGGGGCGGTGGAAACACCATATATTTT
TRBV6-5	TRBD1	TRBJ1-2	medium-sized	CASFRGNYGYTF	TGTGCCAGCTTCAGGGGGAACTATGGCTACACCTTC
TRBV28	-	TRBJ1-1	-	CASSLGGMNTEAFF	TGTGCCAGCAGTTTAGGAGGGATGAACACTGAAGCTTTCTTT
TRBV6-5	-	TRBJ2-7	-	CASTPRTFSYEQYF	TGTGCCAGCACCCCTCGGACATTTTCCTACGAGCAGTACTTC
TRBV23-1	TRBD1	TRBJ2-2	-	CASSRDRLNTGELFF	TGCGCCAGCAGCCGGGACAGGTTAAACACCGGGGAGCTGTTTTTT
TRBV6-1	-	TRBJ2-1	-	CASSEALGSANEQFF	TGTGCCAGCAGTGAAGCGTTGGGTTCCGCCAATGAGCAGTTCTTC
TRBV6-1	-	TRBJ1-2	-	CASSEASVAYGYTF	TGTGCCAGCAGTGAGGCTTCGGTTGCGTATGGCTACACCTTC
TRBV6-1	-	TRBJ2-7	-	CASSSRYEQYF	TGTGCCAGCAGTTCCCGCTACGAGCAGTACTTC
TRBV2	TRBD2	TRBJ2-7	-	CASIGLAGTGEQYF	TGTGCCAGCATTGGACTAGCGGGGACAGGGGAGCAGTACTTC
TRBV6-1	-	TRBJ2-7	-	CASRERGGGATYEQYF	TGTGCCAGCAGAGAAAGAGGGGGTGGGGCAACCTACGAGCAGTACTTC
TRBV11-2	-	TRBJ2-7	-	CASSSQPREQYF	TGTGCCAGCAGCTCCCAACCTAGAGAGCAGTACTTC
TRBV10-3	-	TRBJ2-2	-	CAISEFSPGDTGELFF	TGTGCCATCAGTGAGTTTTCTCCAGGGGACACCGGGGAGCTGTTTTTT
TRBV30	-	TRBJ2-3	-	CAWGLVTDTQYF	TGTGCCTGGGGGCTGGTCACAGATACGCAGTATTTT
TRBV6-5	-	TRBJ1-5	few	CASGTSNQPQHF	TGTGCCAGCGGGACCTCCAATCAGCCCCAGCATTTT
TRBV5-4	-	TRBJ2-7	-	CASSLAGGTGSYEQYF	TGTGCCAGCAGCTTGGCCGGCGGGACTGGATCCTACGAGCAGTACTTC
TRBV19	TRBD1	TRBJ1-2	-	CASSIEFGTGVRHGYTF	TGTGCCAGTAGTATAGAATTCGGGACAGGCGTACGGCATGGCTACACCTTC
TRBV10-3	TRBD2	TRBJ2-1	few	CAISESKAGGHYNEQFF	TGTGCCATCAGTGAGTCGAAAGCGGGGGGGCACTACAATGAGCAGTTCTTC
TRBV6-5	TRBD2	TRBJ2-5	-	CASSRLAGGKKTQYF	TGTGCCAGCAGTCGACTAGCGGGGGGAAAAAAGACCCAGTACTTC